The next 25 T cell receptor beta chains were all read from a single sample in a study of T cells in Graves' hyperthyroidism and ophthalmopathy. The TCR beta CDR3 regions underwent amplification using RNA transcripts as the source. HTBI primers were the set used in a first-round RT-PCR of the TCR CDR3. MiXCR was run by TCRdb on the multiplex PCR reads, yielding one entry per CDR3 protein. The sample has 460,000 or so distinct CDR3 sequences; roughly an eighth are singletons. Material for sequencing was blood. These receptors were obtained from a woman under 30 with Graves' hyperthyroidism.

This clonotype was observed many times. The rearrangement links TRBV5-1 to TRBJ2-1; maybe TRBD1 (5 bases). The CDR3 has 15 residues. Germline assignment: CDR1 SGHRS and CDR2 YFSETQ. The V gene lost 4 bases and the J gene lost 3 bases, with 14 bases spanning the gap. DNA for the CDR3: TGCGCCAGCAGCCTGACAGCTTCCGACTACAATGAGCAGTTCTTC. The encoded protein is CASSLTASDYNEQFF.

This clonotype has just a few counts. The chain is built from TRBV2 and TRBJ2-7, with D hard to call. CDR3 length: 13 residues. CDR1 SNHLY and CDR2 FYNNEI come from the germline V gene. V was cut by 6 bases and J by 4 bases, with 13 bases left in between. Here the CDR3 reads CASSTEGSYEQYV. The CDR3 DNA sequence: TGTGCCAGCAGCACTGAAGGAAGTTACGAGCAGTACGTC.

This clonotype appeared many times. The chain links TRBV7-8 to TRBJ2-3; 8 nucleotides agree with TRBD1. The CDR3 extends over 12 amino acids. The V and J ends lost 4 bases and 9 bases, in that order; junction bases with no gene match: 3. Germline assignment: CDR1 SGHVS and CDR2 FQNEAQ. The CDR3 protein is CASSSRGQTQYF. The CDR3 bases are TGTGCCAGCAGCTCCAGGGGGCAAACGCAGTATTTT.

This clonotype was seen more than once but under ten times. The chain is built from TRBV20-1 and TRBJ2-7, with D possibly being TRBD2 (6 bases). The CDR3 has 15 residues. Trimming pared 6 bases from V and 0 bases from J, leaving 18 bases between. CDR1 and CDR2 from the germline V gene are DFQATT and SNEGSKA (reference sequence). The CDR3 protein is CSARTGLRSSYEQYF. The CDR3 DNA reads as TGCAGTGCCCGGACGGGACTTAGAAGCTCCTACGAGCAGTACTTC.

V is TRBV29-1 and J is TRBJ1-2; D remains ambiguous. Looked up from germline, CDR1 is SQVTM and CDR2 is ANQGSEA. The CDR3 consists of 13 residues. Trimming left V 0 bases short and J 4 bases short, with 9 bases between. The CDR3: CSVEEAGGYGYTF. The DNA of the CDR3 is TGCAGCGTTGAAGAGGCGGGAGGCTATGGCTACACCTTC.

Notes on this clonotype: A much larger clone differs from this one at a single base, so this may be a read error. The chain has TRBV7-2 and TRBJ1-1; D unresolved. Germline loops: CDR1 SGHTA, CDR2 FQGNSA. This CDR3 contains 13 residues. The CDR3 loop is CPSSLWGDAEAFF. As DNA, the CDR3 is TGTCCCAGCAGTTTGTGGGGTGATGCTGAAGCTTTCTTT.

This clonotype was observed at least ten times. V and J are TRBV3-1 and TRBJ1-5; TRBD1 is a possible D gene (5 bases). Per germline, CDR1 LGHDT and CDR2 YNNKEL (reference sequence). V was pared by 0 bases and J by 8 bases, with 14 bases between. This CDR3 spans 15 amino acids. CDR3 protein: CASSQDLAGAKPQHF. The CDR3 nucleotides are TGTGCCAGCAGCCAAGATCTGGCCGGGGCGAAGCCCCAGCATTTT.

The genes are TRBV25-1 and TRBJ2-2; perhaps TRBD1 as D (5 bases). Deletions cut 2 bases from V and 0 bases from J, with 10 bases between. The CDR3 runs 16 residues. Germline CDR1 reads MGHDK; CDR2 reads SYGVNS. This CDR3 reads CASSELYRTNTGELFF. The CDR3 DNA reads TGTGCCAGCAGTGAACTGTACAGGACGAACACCGGGGAGCTGTTTTTT. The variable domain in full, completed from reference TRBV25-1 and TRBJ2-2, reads EADIYQTPRYLVIGTGKKITLECSQTMGHDKMYWYQQDPGMELHLIHYSYGVNSTEKGDLSSESTVSRIRTEHFPLTLESARPSHTSQYLCASSELYRTNTGELFFGEGSRLTVL.

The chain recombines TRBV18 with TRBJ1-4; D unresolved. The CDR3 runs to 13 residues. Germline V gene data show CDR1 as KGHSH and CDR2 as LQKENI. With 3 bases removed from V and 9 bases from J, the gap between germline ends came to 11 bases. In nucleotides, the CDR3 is TGTGCCAGCTCACCCGAGCCGGGGAAAAAACTGTTTTTT. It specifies CASSPEPGKKLFF. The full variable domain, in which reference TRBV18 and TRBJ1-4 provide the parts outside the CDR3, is NAGVMQNPRHLVRRRGQEARLRCSPMKGHSHVYWYRQLPEEGLKFMVYLQKENIIDESGMPKERFSAEFPKEGPSILRIQQVVRGDSAAYFCASSPEPGKKLFFGSGTQLSVL.

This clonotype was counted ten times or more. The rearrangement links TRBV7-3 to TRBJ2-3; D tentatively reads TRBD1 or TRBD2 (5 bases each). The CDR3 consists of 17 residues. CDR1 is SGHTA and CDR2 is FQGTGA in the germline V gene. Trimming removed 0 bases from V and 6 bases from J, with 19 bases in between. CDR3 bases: TGTGCCAGCAGCTTAACGGGACCCTCCTCCGGATGGGATACGCAGTATTTT. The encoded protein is CASSLTGPSSGWDTQYF. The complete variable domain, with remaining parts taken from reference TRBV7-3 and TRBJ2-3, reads GAGVSQTPSNKVTEKGKYVELRCDPISGHTALYWYRQSLGQGPEFLIYFQGTGAADDSGLPNDRFFAVRPEGSVSTLKIQRTERGDSAVYLCASSLTGPSSGWDTQYFGPGTRLTVL.

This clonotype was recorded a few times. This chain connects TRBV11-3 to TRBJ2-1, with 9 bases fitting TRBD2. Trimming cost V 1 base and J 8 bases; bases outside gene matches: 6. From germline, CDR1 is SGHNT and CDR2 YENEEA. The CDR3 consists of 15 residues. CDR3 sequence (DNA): TGTGCCAGCAGCTTAGCTGGGCGGGAGGGGGATGAGCAGTTCTTC. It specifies CASSLAGREGDEQFF.

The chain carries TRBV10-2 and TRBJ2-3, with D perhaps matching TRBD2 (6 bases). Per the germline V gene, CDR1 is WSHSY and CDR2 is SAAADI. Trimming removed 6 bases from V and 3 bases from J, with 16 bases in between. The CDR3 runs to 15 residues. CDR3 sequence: CASRILTGVTDTQYF. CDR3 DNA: TGCGCCAGCAGGATACTCACGGGGGTAACAGATACGCAGTATTTT.

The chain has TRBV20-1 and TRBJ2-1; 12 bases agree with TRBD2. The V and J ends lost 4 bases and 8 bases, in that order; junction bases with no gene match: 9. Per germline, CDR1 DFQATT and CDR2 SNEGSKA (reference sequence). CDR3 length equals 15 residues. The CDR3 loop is CSAILAGGPRYEQFF. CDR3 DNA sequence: TGCAGTGCTATTCTAGCGGGAGGGCCACGGTATGAGCAGTTCTTC.

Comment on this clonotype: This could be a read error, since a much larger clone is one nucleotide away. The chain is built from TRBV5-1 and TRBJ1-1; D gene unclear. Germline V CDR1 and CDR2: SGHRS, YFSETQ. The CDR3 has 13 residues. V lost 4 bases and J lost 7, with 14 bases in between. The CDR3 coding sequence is TGCGCCAGCAGCCTGCAATGGGCTGGTGAAGCTTTCTTT. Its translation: CASSLQWAGEAFF.

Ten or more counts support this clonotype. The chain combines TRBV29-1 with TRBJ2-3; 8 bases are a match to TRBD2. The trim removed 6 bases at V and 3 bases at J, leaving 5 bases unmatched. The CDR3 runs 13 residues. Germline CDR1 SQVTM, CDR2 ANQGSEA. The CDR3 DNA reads TGCAGCGTACGGGAGGGCTTAACAGATACGCAGTATTTT. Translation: CSVREGLTDTQYF.

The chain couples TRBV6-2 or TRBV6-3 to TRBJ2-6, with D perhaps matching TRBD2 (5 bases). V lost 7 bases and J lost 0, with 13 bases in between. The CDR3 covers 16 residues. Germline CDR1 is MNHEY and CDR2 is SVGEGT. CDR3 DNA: TGTGCCAGCACCTTTTCCCTAGCCTCTGGGGCCAACGTCCTGACTTTC. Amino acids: CASTFSLASGANVLTF.

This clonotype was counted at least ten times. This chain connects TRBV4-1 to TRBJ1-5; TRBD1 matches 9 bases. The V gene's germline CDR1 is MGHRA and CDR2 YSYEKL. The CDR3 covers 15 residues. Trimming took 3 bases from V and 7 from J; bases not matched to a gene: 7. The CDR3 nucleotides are TGCGCCAGCAGCCATGGGGACAGGGCAGGACAGCCCCAGCATTTT. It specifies CASSHGDRAGQPQHF.

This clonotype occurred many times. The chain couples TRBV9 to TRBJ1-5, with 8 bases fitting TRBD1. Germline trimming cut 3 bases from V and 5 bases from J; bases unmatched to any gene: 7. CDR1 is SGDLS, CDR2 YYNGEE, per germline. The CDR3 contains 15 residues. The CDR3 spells CASSATAGGDQPQHF. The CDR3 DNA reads TGTGCCAGCAGCGCTACCGCAGGGGGCGATCAGCCCCAGCATTTT.

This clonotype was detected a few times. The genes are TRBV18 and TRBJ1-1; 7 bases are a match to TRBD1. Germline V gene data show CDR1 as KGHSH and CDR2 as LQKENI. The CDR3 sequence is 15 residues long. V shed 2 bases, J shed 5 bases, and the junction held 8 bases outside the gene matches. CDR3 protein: CASSPTMAGGTEAFF. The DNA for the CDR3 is TGTGCCAGCTCACCAACGATGGCAGGGGGGACTGAAGCTTTCTTT.

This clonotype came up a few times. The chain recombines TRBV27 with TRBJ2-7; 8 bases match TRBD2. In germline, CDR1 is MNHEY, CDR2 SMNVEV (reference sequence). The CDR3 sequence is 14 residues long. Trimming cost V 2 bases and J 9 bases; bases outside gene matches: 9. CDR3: CASSLNRLARSQYV. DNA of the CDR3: TGTGCCAGCAGTTTAAACCGACTAGCGCGGTCGCAGTACGTC.

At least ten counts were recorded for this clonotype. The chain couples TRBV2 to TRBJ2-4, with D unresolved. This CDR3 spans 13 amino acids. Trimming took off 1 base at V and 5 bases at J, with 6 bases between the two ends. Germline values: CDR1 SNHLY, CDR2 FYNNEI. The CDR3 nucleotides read TGTGCCAGCAGTGAAGAGATACAAAACATTCAGTACTTC. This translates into CASSEEIQNIQYF. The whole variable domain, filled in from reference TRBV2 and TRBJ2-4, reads EPEVTQTPSHQVTQMGQEVILRCVPISNHLYFYWYRQILGQKVEFLVSFYNNEISEKSEIFDDQFSVERPDGSNFTLKIRSTKLEDSAMYFCASSEEIQNIQYFGAGTRLSVL.

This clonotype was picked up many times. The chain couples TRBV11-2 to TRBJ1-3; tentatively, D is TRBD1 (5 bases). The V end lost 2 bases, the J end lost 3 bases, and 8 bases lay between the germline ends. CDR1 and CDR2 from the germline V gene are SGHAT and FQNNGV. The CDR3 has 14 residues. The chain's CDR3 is CASSLTRVGNTIYF. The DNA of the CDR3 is TGTGCCAGCAGCTTAACCAGGGTTGGAAACACCATATATTTT.

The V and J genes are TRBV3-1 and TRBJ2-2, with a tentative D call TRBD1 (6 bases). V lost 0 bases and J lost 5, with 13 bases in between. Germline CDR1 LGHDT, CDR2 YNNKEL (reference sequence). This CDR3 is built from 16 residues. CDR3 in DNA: TGTGCCAGCAGCCAAGAGAGGGGGAAAGGAACCGGGGAGCTGTTTTTT. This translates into CASSQERGKGTGELFF.

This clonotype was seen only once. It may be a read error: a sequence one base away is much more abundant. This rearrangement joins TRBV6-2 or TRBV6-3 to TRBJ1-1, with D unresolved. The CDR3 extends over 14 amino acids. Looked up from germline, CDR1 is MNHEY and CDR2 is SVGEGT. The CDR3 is CASNYRGQSTEAFF. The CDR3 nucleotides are TGTGCCAGCAATTACCGGGGTCAAAGCACTGAAGCTTTCTTT.

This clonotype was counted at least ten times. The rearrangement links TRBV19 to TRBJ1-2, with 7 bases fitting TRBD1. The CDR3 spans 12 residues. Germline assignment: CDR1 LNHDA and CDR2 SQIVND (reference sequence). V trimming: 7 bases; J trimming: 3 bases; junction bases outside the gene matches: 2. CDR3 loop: CASNRGDYGYTF. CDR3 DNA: TGTGCCAGTAACAGGGGTGACTATGGCTACACCTTC. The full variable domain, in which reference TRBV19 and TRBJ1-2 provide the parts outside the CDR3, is DGGITQSPKYLFRKEGQNVTLSCEQNLNHDAMYWYRQDPGQGLRLIYYSQIVNDFQKGDIAEGYSVSREKKESFPLTVTSAQKNPTAFYLCASNRGDYGYTFGSGTRLTVV.